The 24 T cell receptor beta chains below were found in one sample sequenced in a study of shared clonotypes between healthy human individuals (dated by TCRdb to about 2020). The library was produced with the immunoSEQ multiplex PCR assay. The immuneACCESS repertoire file appears here via TCRdb, limited to in-frame rearrangements. These files lack a portion of the clones; in checked studies, under half of the deficit traces to unresolved V genes, and the cause of the others is not known. This sample holds approximately 2.5 million clones; over 85% were observed only once. 0.36% of the sample belongs to the ten largest clones. The sequenced sample consisted of naive CD4+ T cells from PBMCs. The intended sense of this specimen's cell subset or site label: CD45RA+ positively selected. The receptors originated from a man aged 18 to 29 in good health. Some clones in this sample may be carry-over from other donors' samples.

This clone has just one count. The CDR3 region is CSVALNRQREQFF. CDR3 sequence (DNA): TGCAGCGTTGCCCTAAATCGACAAAGAGAGCAGTTCTTC. The genes are TRBV29-1 and TRBJ2-1, with D unclear. This CDR3 is 13 amino acids long. Germline V CDR1 and CDR2: SQVTM, ANQGSEA. The germline V and J ends were trimmed by 4 bases and 10 bases, with 17 bases remaining between them.

This sequence joins TRBV10-3 and TRBJ2-1; 11 bases fit TRBD1. The junction had 6 bases not matched to a gene; V was cut back by 10 bases and J by 7 bases. This CDR3 has 13 amino acids. CDR1 ENHRY and CDR2 SYGVKD come from the germline V gene. The CDR3 region is CATGQGAPNEQFF. The CDR3 DNA reads as TGTGCCACAGGACAGGGGGCGCCGAATGAGCAGTTCTTC.

The CDR3 nucleotides read TGTGCCAGCAGCCCTCCGGGACTAGCGGGCACAGATACGCAGTATTTT. Translating it yields CASSPPGLAGTDTQYF. The rearrangement uses TRBV7-2 and TRBJ2-3; TRBD2 matches 11 bases. This CDR3 comprises 16 residues. Per the germline V gene, CDR1 is SGHTA and CDR2 is FQGNSA. The V segment lost 5 bases and the J segment 1 base; nucleotides outside the gene matches: 5.

The rearrangement joins TRBV6-5 to TRBJ2-7, with TRBD2 as a possible D gene (5 bases). Germline lookup yields CDR1 MNHEY and CDR2 SVGAGI. V dropped 0 bases and J dropped 6 bases, with 12 bases sitting between them. This CDR3 has 14 residues. The CDR3 nucleotides read TGTGCCAGCAGTTACTCGACCACTAGTATCGAGCAGTACTTC. Its translation: CASSYSTTSIEQYF.

With respect to this clone: Other DNA sequences in the sample encode the same CDR3. This chain links TRBV7-9 with TRBJ2-1; 7 nucleotides align to TRBD1. The germline CDR1 and CDR2 sequences are SEHNR and FQNEAQ (reference sequence). Trimming at V came to 5 bases and at J to 3 bases, leaving 4 bases not matched to a gene. The CDR3 covers 14 residues. CDR3 bases: TGTGCCAGCAGCAGTACAGGGGACTACAATGAGCAGTTCTTC. This codes for CASSSTGDYNEQFF.

The chain links TRBV6-5 to TRBJ1-1; no reliable D call. Germline V gene data show CDR1 as MNHEY and CDR2 as SVGAGI. V was clipped by 5 bases and J by 1 base, with 11 bases between them. The CDR3 is 14 amino acids. DNA of the CDR3: TGTGCCAGCAGTCCCCGGCGGGGGAACACTGAAGCTTTCTTT. Its protein product is CASSPRRGNTEAFF.

This clone was found once. The chain uses TRBV10-3 and TRBJ1-4; no firm D call. The length of the CDR3 is 14 residues. Germline V gene data show CDR1 as ENHRY and CDR2 as SYGVKD. Trimming shortened V by 2 bases and J by 7 bases, and 11 bases separated the two germline ends. The CDR3 loop is CAISEPGIGEKLFF. The DNA for the CDR3 is TGTGCCATCAGTGAGCCCGGGATTGGTGAAAAACTGTTTTTT.

Regarding this clone: The sample has other DNA sequences that encode this CDR3 too. The chain joins TRBV9 to TRBJ2-1; 9 bases are a match to TRBD2. V was pared by 4 bases and J by 1 base, with 3 bases of the junction left unmatched. The length of the CDR3 is 15 residues. Germline V gene data show CDR1 as SGDLS and CDR2 as YYNGEE. CDR3 coding DNA: TGTGCCAGCAGCCAAGCGGGAGGTTCCTACAATGAGCAGTTCTTC. As protein: CASSQAGGSYNEQFF. The whole variable domain, remainder taken from reference TRBV9 and TRBJ2-1, is DSGVTQTPKHLITATGQRVTLRCSPRSGDLSVYWYQQSLDQGLQFLIQYYNGEERAKGNILERFSAQQFPDLHSELNLSSLELGDSALYFCASSQAGGSYNEQFFGPGTRLTVL.

The genes are TRBV5-8 and TRBJ1-3; 7 bases align to TRBD1. Germline V gene sequence: CDR1 SGHTS, CDR2 YDEGEE. V was clipped by 0 bases and J by 4 bases; unmatched bases: 4. There are 15 residues in the CDR3. The CDR3 sequence: CASSLDGTVGNTIYF. CDR3 nucleotide sequence: TGTGCCAGCAGCTTGGACGGGACAGTGGGAAACACCATATATTTT. Full variable domain (outside the CDR3, taken from reference TRBV5-8 and TRBJ1-3): EAGVTQSPTHLIKTRGQQATLRCSPISGHTSVYWYQQALGLGLQFLLWYDEGEERNRGNFPPRFSGRQFPNYSSELNVNALELEDSALYLCASSLDGTVGNTIYFGEGSWLTVV.

Comment on this clone: Other DNA sequences within the sample encode an identical CDR3. This rearrangement joins TRBV29-1 to TRBJ1-2, with a tentative D call TRBD1 (5 bases). Germline CDR1 is SQVTM and CDR2 is ANQGSEA. The V end was cut by 4 bases, the J end by 4 bases, with 10 bases between. CDR3 size: 12 residues. CDR3 sequence reads: CSVGQGGYGYTF. CDR3 coding DNA: TGCAGCGTTGGGCAGGGAGGCTATGGCTACACCTTC.

This clone was seen only once. The chain employs TRBV29-1 and TRBJ2-7; 14 bases are a match to TRBD2. The ends lost 6 bases at V and 5 bases at J; junction bases unmatched: 9. This CDR3 has 15 amino acids. Germline lookup yields CDR1 SQVTM and CDR2 ANQGSEA. DNA for the CDR3: TGCAGCGTCTCCGGGACTAGCGGGAGTCCACACGAGCAGTACTTC. Translation gives CSVSGTSGSPHEQYF.

The CDR3 is CASSFPGLVGEQYF. The CDR3, as DNA: TGTGCCAGCAGTTTCCCGGGACTAGTGGGCGAGCAGTACTTC. The V and J genes are TRBV6-6 and TRBJ2-7, with 8 bases aligning to TRBD2. This CDR3 contains 14 residues. Germline CDR1 and CDR2: MNHNY and SVGAGI (reference sequence). The trim removed 4 bases at V and 6 bases at J, leaving 8 bases unmatched.

A few counts support this clone. The chain carries TRBV2 and TRBJ1-2; no firm D call. V was clipped by 5 bases and J by 6 bases, with 4 bases between them. The germline gives CDR1 SNHLY, CDR2 FYNNEI. The CDR3 is 10 residues long. As DNA, the CDR3 is TGTGCCAGCAGTCCCGATGGCTACACCTTC. It is translated as CASSPDGYTF.

Notes on this clone: The sample contains more than one DNA sequence encoding this CDR3. The V gene is TRBV7-2, the J gene TRBJ2-5; D ambiguous. Germline assignment: CDR1 SGHTA and CDR2 FQGNSA. The V and J ends lost 5 bases and 3 bases respectively, with 4 bases between them. The CDR3 consists of 11 residues. CDR3 DNA: TGTGCCAGCAGCCCAAAAGAGACCCAGTACTTC. It yields the protein CASSPKETQYF.

This chain's CDR3 is CASSGGTTETQYF. The CDR3 DNA is TGCGCCAGCAGTGGCGGGACTACGGAGACCCAGTACTTC. The chain joins TRBV10-1 to TRBJ2-5, with 7 nucleotides matching TRBD2. V shed 4 bases and J 5 bases; nucleotides not matched to a gene: 4. There are 13 residues in the CDR3. Germline V lookup: CDR1 WNHNN, CDR2 SYGVQD (reference sequence).

Concerning this clone: The same CDR3 can be traced to other DNA sequences in this sample. The chain carries TRBV9 and TRBJ2-5; tentative D call: TRBD1 (5 bases). The CDR3 has 15 amino acids. Germline V CDR1 and CDR2: SGDLS, YYNGEE. Trimming stripped 0 bases from V and 4 bases from J, with 13 bases between. In DNA, the CDR3 is TGTGCCAGCAGCGTAGGGACCGGTGGGGCAGAGACCCAGTACTTC. Its translation: CASSVGTGGAETQYF. Together with reference TRBV9 and TRBJ2-5, the CDR3 gives the full variable domain: DSGVTQTPKHLITATGQRVTLRCSPRSGDLSVYWYQQSLDQGLQFLIQYYNGEERAKGNILERFSAQQFPDLHSELNLSSLELGDSALYFCASSVGTGGAETQYFGPGTRLLVL.

The chain is built from TRBV5-1 and TRBJ1-6; TRBD1 agrees at 7 bases. Germline V gives CDR1 SGHRS, CDR2 YFSETQ. Losses at the gene ends were 1 base for V and 10 bases for J; bases not matched to a gene: 11. This CDR3 spans 16 amino acids. CDR3 nucleotides: TGCGCCAGCAGCTTGTACTTGGCAGGGGGAGACTCACCCCTCCACTTT. It codes for CASSLYLAGGDSPLHF.

The chain links TRBV7-3 to TRBJ1-5; D call uncertain. V lost 3 bases and J 2 bases, leaving 8 bases between the germline ends. CDR1 is SGHTA and CDR2 is FQGTGA in the germline V gene. This CDR3 has 14 residues. The CDR3 region is CASSLYGGNQPQHF. CDR3 in DNA: TGTGCCAGCAGCTTGTATGGGGGCAATCAGCCCCAGCATTTT.

To note about this clone: At the DNA level, this CDR3 is encoded by other sequences in the same sample as well. The chain has TRBV5-4 and TRBJ1-4; D is unresolved. CDR3 size: 13 residues. Trimming left V 0 bases short and J 4 bases short, with 4 bases between. The germline CDR1 and CDR2 sequences are SGHNT and YYREEE (reference sequence). The CDR3, as DNA: TGTGCCAGCAGCTTGGGGATTAATGAAAAACTGTTTTTT. This gives the protein CASSLGINEKLFF.

J is TRBJ2-7 and V is TRBV28, with D perhaps TRBD1 or TRBD2 (5 bases each). This CDR3 region has 13 residues. Deletions cut 6 bases from V and 9 bases from J, with 18 bases between. Germline V CDR1 and CDR2: MDHEN, SYDVKM. This chain's CDR3 is CASSPGAARPQYF. The CDR3 DNA reads TGTGCCAGCAGCCCCGGGGCAGCCCGTCCGCAGTACTTC.

This chain uses TRBV28 with TRBJ2-5, with TRBD1 identical over 7 bases. Unmatched junction bases numbered 8, after V lost 5 bases and J lost 5 bases. This CDR3 spans 14 amino acids. Germline loops: CDR1 MDHEN, CDR2 SYDVKM. CDR3: CASSTKTGKETQYF. CDR3 nucleotide sequence: TGTGCCAGCAGTACCAAGACAGGGAAGGAGACCCAGTACTTC.

The CDR3 loop reads CASSLEATAYNEQFF. The CDR3 bases are TGCGCCAGCAGCTTGGAGGCCACGGCCTACAATGAGCAGTTCTTC. The chain links TRBV5-1 to TRBJ2-1; D unresolved. The CDR3 sequence is 15 residues long. Germline lookup yields CDR1 SGHRS and CDR2 YFSETQ. V was trimmed by 0 bases and J by 2 bases, leaving 9 bases between them.

This clone was recorded once. V usage is TRBV30 and J usage is TRBJ2-1; no clear D gene. The CDR3 length is 11 residues. The ends were cut back, 3 bases at V and 6 bases at J, with 6 bases in the middle. Germline CDR1 is GTSNPN and CDR2 is SVGIG (reference sequence). CDR3 in DNA: TGTGCCTGGAGAGCTCGCAATGAGCAGTTCTTC. Its protein is CAWRARNEQFF.

The rearrangement uses TRBV29-1 and TRBJ1-2, with D maybe TRBD1 (5 bases). V lost 8 bases to trimming and J lost 0 bases, with 16 bases between them. CDR3 length equals 14 residues. The germline V gene encodes CDR1 SQVTM and CDR2 ANQGSEA. The CDR3 loop is CSTEQGMSNYGYTF. CDR3 DNA sequence: TGCAGCACCGAGCAGGGAATGTCTAACTATGGCTACACCTTC.